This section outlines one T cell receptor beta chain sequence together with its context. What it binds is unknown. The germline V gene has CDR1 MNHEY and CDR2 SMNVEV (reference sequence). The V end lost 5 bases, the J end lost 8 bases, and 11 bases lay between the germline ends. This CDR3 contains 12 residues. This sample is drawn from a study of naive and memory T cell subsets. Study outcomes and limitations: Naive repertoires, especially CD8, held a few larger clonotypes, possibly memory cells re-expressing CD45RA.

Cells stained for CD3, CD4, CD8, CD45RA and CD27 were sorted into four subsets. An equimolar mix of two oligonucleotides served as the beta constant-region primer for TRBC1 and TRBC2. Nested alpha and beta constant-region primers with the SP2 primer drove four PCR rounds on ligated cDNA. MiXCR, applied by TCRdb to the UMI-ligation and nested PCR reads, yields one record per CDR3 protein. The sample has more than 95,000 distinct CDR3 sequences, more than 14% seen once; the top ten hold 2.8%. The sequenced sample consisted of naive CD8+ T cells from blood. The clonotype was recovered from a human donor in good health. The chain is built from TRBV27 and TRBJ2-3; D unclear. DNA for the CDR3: TGTGCCAGCAGTCCGTTTATCGGTACGCAGTATTTT. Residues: CASSPFIGTQYF.